Presented here are 22 T cell receptor beta chains from one specimen sequenced in a study of T-cell reconstitution after alpha-beta-depleted transplantation in children. Preparing the TCRbeta library involved the use of unique molecular identifiers. TCRdb analysed the PCR reads with MiXCR anew, one entry per CDR3 protein. The table records roughly 590,000 distinct CDR3 sequences, roughly 15% of them present only once. Sequenced here: PBMCs from the stem cell graft donor, sampled from the stem cell graft. Receptors were obtained from a human donor who donated a stem cell graft to a child with acute myeloid leukemia.

This clonotype was counted many times. This rearrangement joins TRBV15 to TRBJ1-6, with a possible D match to TRBD1 (6 bases). CDR1 and CDR2 (germline): LNHNV, YYDKDF (reference sequence). Trimming stripped 5 bases from V and 9 bases from J, with 17 bases between. The CDR3 runs 15 residues. The CDR3 loop reads CATSRGAGVASPLHF. The CDR3 coding sequence is TGTGCCACCAGCCGGGGGGCAGGGGTTGCTTCACCCCTCCACTTT.

This clonotype was counted a single time. This may be a read error: a much more frequent sequence differs by one nucleotide. V is TRBV7-2 and J is TRBJ2-1, with 8 bases aligning to TRBD2. Looked up from germline, CDR1 is SGHTA and CDR2 is FQGNSA. The CDR3 spans 15 residues. For the CDR3, the DNA is TGTGCCGGCAGCTTGTGGGGACTAGTCTACAATGAGCAGTTCTTC. Amino acids: CAGSLWGLVYNEQFF.

The chain joins TRBV15 to TRBJ1-4, with D unresolved. This CDR3 contains 14 residues. Trimming cost V 1 base and J 7 bases, with 10 bases left between them. The germline V gene has CDR1 LNHNV and CDR2 YYDKDF (reference sequence). CDR3 sequence: CATSRVTAGEKLFF. The CDR3 coding sequence is TGTGCCACCAGCAGAGTTACAGCGGGTGAAAAACTGTTTTTT.

This chain connects TRBV7-8 to TRBJ2-7; D is ambiguous. Between the trimmed V and J ends, which lost 5 bases and 2 bases, there was a span of 10 bases. Germline V lookup: CDR1 SGHVS, CDR2 FQNEAQ. The CDR3 consists of 13 residues. The CDR3 is CASSQTLPYEQYV. Here the CDR3 DNA reads TGTGCCAGCAGCCAGACGTTGCCCTACGAGCAGTACGTC.

This clonotype was recorded at least ten times. The genes are TRBV6-5 and TRBJ2-3; 8 bases match TRBD1. CDR3 length: 14 residues. J gave up 6 bases and V 6 bases, and 8 bases lay outside the gene matches. Germline CDR1 MNHEY, CDR2 SVGAGI. The CDR3 here is CASSRTGKADTQYF. The CDR3 DNA reads TGTGCCAGCAGCCGGACAGGGAAGGCGGATACGCAGTATTTT.

The chain joins TRBV11-2 to TRBJ2-7, with D maybe TRBD2 (5 bases). V was pared by 4 bases and J by 3 bases, with 10 bases between. The CDR3 runs 13 residues. The germline V gene has CDR1 SGHAT and CDR2 FQNNGV. The chain's CDR3 is CASSSGRDYEQYF. In DNA form, the CDR3 reads TGTGCCAGCAGCTCCGGACGGGACTACGAGCAGTACTTC.

In its sample, this clonotype was seen many times. V gene TRBV6-5 combines with J gene TRBJ1-1; D call uncertain. Trimming removed 0 bases from V and 7 bases from J, with 9 bases in between. There are 13 residues in the CDR3. Germline V lookup: CDR1 MNHEY, CDR2 SVGAGI. The CDR3 loop reads CASSYSRPGEAFF. The CDR3 nucleotides are TGTGCCAGCAGTTACTCGAGACCGGGTGAAGCTTTCTTT.

The gene calls are TRBV18 and TRBJ2-1, with no clear D. V was pared by 5 bases and J by 0 bases, with 17 bases between. CDR3 length equals 17 residues. Germline CDR1 reads KGHSH; CDR2 reads LQKENI. The CDR3 reads CASSARQGRSSYNEQFF. In DNA form, the CDR3 reads TGTGCCAGCTCAGCAAGACAAGGACGATCCTCCTACAATGAGCAGTTCTTC.

This clonotype was detected a few times. V usage is TRBV7-2 and J usage is TRBJ2-5, with D possibly TRBD2 on 6 matching bases. Germline CDR1 SGHTA, CDR2 FQGNSA. The V end lost 6 bases, the J end lost 4 bases, and 9 bases lay between the germline ends. CDR3 length: 12 amino acids. CDR3 bases: TGTGCCAGCAGGCGGGGCGCAGAGACCCAGTACTTC. Protein: CASRRGAETQYF.

The V call is TRBV20-1, the J call TRBJ1-5, with 9 positions matching TRBD1. Trimming removed 5 bases from V and 5 bases from J; junction bases left unmatched: 7. CDR1 is DFQATT, CDR2 SNEGSKA, per germline (reference sequence). The length of the CDR3 is 14 residues. The CDR3 DNA is TGCAGTGCTCCCGGGACAGGGTTAGATCAGCCCCAGCATTTT. Translated: CSAPGTGLDQPQHF.

The chain has TRBV6-1 and TRBJ1-1; 9 bases agree with TRBD1. The CDR3 contains 15 residues. Germline CDR1 and CDR2: MNHNS and SASEGT. Trimming removed 8 bases from V and 4 bases from J; junction bases left unmatched: 11. The CDR3 DNA is TGTGCCAGCGACCTCCTGGGACAGGGAGTCACTGAAGCTTTCTTT. This encodes CASDLLGQGVTEAFF.

This clonotype was recorded at least ten times. This chain joins TRBV20-1 and TRBJ1-1; D gene unclear. The V end lost 0 bases, the J end lost 2 bases, and 4 bases lay between the germline ends. The CDR3 length is 12 residues. The V gene's germline CDR1 is DFQATT and CDR2 SNEGSKA (reference sequence). Here the CDR3 reads CSARDQNTEAFF. The CDR3 DNA follows: TGCAGTGCTAGAGACCAAAACACTGAAGCTTTCTTT.

This clonotype has a handful of counts. In DNA form, the CDR3 reads TGTGCCAGCAGCGCCAGGGAAGAGACCCAGTACTTC. Protein sequence: CASSAREETQYF. This chain connects TRBV9 to TRBJ2-5, with D possibly TRBD1 on 5 matching bases. V lost 3 bases and J 3 bases, leaving 6 bases between the germline ends. Germline V gives CDR1 SGDLS, CDR2 YYNGEE. The CDR3 is made up of 12 amino acids.

This clonotype was counted at least ten times. This CDR3 reads CASSLANVGELFF. The CDR3 nucleotides are TGTGCCAGCAGCTTGGCCAACGTCGGGGAGCTGTTTTTT. The rearrangement joins TRBV5-5 to TRBJ2-2; no definite D call. V lost 0 bases and J 7 bases, leaving 7 bases between the germline ends. The CDR3 spans 13 residues. Germline V gene data show CDR1 as SGHKS and CDR2 as YYEKEE (reference sequence).

This clonotype was detected a few times. The chain carries TRBV4-1 and TRBJ1-6; no clear D gene. CDR1 is MGHRA and CDR2 is YSYEKL in the germline V gene. CDR3 size: 16 residues. V lost 0 bases and J 7 bases, leaving 13 bases between the germline ends. The CDR3 loop is CASSQDGGPSNSPLHF. The CDR3 bases are TGCGCCAGCAGCCAAGATGGAGGGCCAAGCAATTCACCCCTCCACTTT.

This clonotype was counted a few times. The V and J genes are TRBV12-3 or TRBV12-4 and TRBJ1-5, with D unresolved. V was trimmed by 5 bases and J by 7 bases, leaving 15 bases between them. The CDR3 has 14 residues. Written as DNA, the CDR3 is TGTGCCAGCAGTGAATTCTCGGCGGGACAGCCCCAGCATTTT. This encodes CASSEFSAGQPQHF.

The chain has TRBV7-2 and TRBJ2-7; 7 positions match TRBD1. Germline V CDR1 and CDR2: SGHTA, FQGNSA. Losses at the gene ends were 5 bases for V and 0 bases for J; bases not matched to a gene: 7. The CDR3 has 15 residues. CDR3 protein: CASSAMGQSSYEQYF. The CDR3 nucleotides are TGTGCCAGCAGCGCAATGGGACAGTCCTCCTACGAGCAGTACTTC.

This clonotype was seen a few times. This rearrangement joins TRBV6-5 to TRBJ1-1; D not certain. The CDR3 covers 11 residues. CDR1 is MNHEY and CDR2 is SVGAGI in the germline V gene. The V end was cut by 2 bases, the J end by 7 bases, with 5 bases between. The CDR3 is CASSYLDEAFF. The CDR3 region has the DNA TGTGCCAGCAGTTACCTAGATGAAGCTTTCTTT.

This clonotype was seen a few times. V gene TRBV15 combines with J gene TRBJ2-7; D remains ambiguous. The V end was cut by 8 bases, the J end by 4 bases, with 15 bases between. The CDR3 is 13 amino acids. Germline-derived CDR1 and CDR2 are LNHNV and YYDKDF (reference sequence). The CDR3 sequence: CATSPEARYEQYF. As DNA, the CDR3 is TGTGCCACCTCCCCTGAGGCCAGATACGAGCAGTACTTC.

The chain employs TRBV28 and TRBJ2-5; 7 nucleotides match TRBD2. This CDR3 has 13 amino acids. CDR1 and CDR2 from the germline V gene are MDHEN and SYDVKM. The DNA of the CDR3 is TGTGTCACGGGCGGGAGAAGGCAAGAGACCCAGTACTTC. Translation: CVTGGRRQETQYF.

This clonotype was recorded at least ten times. The chain is built from TRBV7-2 and TRBJ1-2; a possible D gene is TRBD1 (5 bases). V was trimmed by 2 bases and J by 4 bases, leaving 11 bases between them. The CDR3 extends over 14 amino acids. The germline gives CDR1 SGHTA, CDR2 FQGNSA. CDR3: CASSLIRTTYGYTF. The DNA of the CDR3 is TGTGCCAGCAGCTTAATTCGGACAACCTATGGCTACACCTTC.

The count of this clonotype is one. The rearrangement links TRBV5-5 to TRBJ2-3; D not certain. CDR1 and CDR2 (germline): SGHKS, YYEKEE (reference sequence). The CDR3 runs 15 residues. Between the trimmed V and J ends, which lost 0 bases and 0 bases, there was a span of 8 bases. DNA of the CDR3: TGTGCCAGCAGCTTGGCTTCCTCTAGCACAGATACGCAGTATTTT. Amino acid sequence: CASSLASSSTDTQYF.